Listed below are T cell receptor beta chains from one sample, sequenced in a study of CD8 T cells in Susac syndrome. Via MiXCR, TCRdb re-called the immunoSEQ multiplex PCR reads, giving one row per CDR3 protein. The sample holds more than 200,000 distinct CDR3 sequences; roughly 93% are singletons and the top ten take approximately 0.072%. The material sequenced was CD4+ T cells from PBMCs. The receptors stem from a human donor with multiple sclerosis. The CDR3 runs from the conserved cysteine through the conserved F or W.

V gene	J gene	CDR3 protein
TRBV7-9	TRBJ1-2	CASSFRRNEGYTF
TRBV12-3/TRBV12-4	TRBJ2-7	CASSFWMGGTGLPEQYF
TRBV29-1	TRBJ1-5	CSVQDREYQPQHF
TRBV20-1	TRBJ1-1	CSARDQAEAFF
TRBV14	TRBJ2-7	CASSPTGPAYEQYF
TRBV3-1	TRBJ1-2	CASSQQGVGYTF
TRBV3-1	TRBJ2-5	CASSQGTGRETQYF
TRBV4-1	TRBJ1-5	CASSQDQGQPQHF
TRBV5-4	TRBJ2-6	CASSLGRSGANVLTF
TRBV3-1	TRBJ2-7	CASSHGGGEREQYF
TRBV19	TRBJ2-2	CASRVTGNTGELFF
TRBV20-1	TRBJ2-1	CSASQGSSYNEQFF
TRBV7-9	TRBJ1-1	CASRPLGGQTEAFF
TRBV2	TRBJ2-6	CASSGWGTGANVLTF
TRBV6-6	TRBJ1-4	CASSYRDFEKLFF
TRBV7-3	TRBJ1-6	CASSLYQGSSPLHF
TRBV3-1	TRBJ2-4	CASSQSLAGGSNIQYF
TRBV24-1	TRBJ2-3	CATSDASMNTQYF
TRBV9	TRBJ1-4	CASSTQDSSNEKLFF
TRBV18	TRBJ1-2	CASSPERDYGYTF
TRBV5-1	TRBJ1-4	CASSLIQGAANEKLFF
TRBV2	TRBJ1-1	CASTRDPGGAFF
TRBV6-2/TRBV6-3	TRBJ2-6	CASSERDRGLSGANVLTF
TRBV6-2/TRBV6-3	TRBJ1-2	CASSRDRVDYGYTF
TRBV3-1	TRBJ1-5	CASSPLPIGTSNQPQHF
TRBV7-2	TRBJ2-1	CASSLAPWDEQFF
TRBV3-1	TRBJ1-1	CASSQGQGAEAFF
TRBV6-1	TRBJ1-2	CASSEQGHYGYTF
TRBV7-9	TRBJ2-1	CASSLYLSVSEQFF
TRBV10-3	TRBJ2-7	CAISGRTASEQYF
TRBV3-1	TRBJ2-3	CASSQAGGGRATDTQYF
TRBV19	TRBJ1-5	CASSTDQRWTASQPQHF
TRBV19	TRBJ2-7	CASSTQTGWDEQYF
TRBV19	TRBJ2-2	CASSIVPATGELFF
TRBV7-2	TRBJ2-5	CASSLWGGQGAPGTQYF
TRBV6-5	TRBJ2-3	CASRGTLADTQYF
TRBV20-1	TRBJ2-2	CSAIPSGGSNTGELFF
TRBV6-5	TRBJ2-3	CASIRTSGGNTDTQYF
TRBV25-1	TRBJ1-2	CASSAPGRVDYGYTF
TRBV14	TRBJ2-1	CASSHHTGGIAGIRQNEQFF
TRBV9	TRBJ2-3	CASSVRGSGTDTQYF
TRBV7-9	TRBJ1-6	CASSLEPARNSPLHF
TRBV5-1	TRBJ2-6	CASSLAGSGANVLTF
TRBV29-1	TRBJ1-1	CSVGGRGTEAFF
TRBV12-3/TRBV12-4	TRBJ2-5	CASSRDRGQETQYF
TRBV7-2	TRBJ1-2	CASSAKAGGADGYTF
TRBV19	TRBJ1-5	CASTQDREFPYRNQPQHF
TRBV7-9	TRBJ2-5	CASSSTGAAQYF
TRBV27	TRBJ2-5	CASSPELDRGQETQYF